The rows below give T cell receptor beta chains drawn from one sample of a study of beta chain features in type 1 diabetes. Assay: immunoSEQ multiplex PCR; the TCRdb copy retains only in-frame clones and omits some. Of 600,000 to 650,000 clones listed, 15% are singletons. Sequencing was carried out using naive CD4+ T cells from blood. The source is a man younger than 30 in good health. Each CDR3 is given with its conserved first and last residue. A D gene is named only where the DNA matches it firmly. Not all rows give a size; the values are once, few, many and, for expanded clones, a class.

>11|.|TRBV20-1|.|TRBJ2-7
CSARSYYEQYF
TGCAGTGCTAGATCCTACTACGAGCAGTACTTC
>17|.|TRBV28|.|TRBJ2-2
CASSLWGTGLRTGELFF
TGTGCCAGCAGTTTATGGGGCACAGGGCTTAGGACCGGGGAGCTGTTTTTT
>15|.|TRBV28|few|TRBJ2-7
CASSFEARAIYEQYF
TGTGCCAGCAGTTTTGAGGCCAGGGCTATCTACGAGCAGTACTTC
>16|.|TRBV10-3|few|TRBJ2-2
CAIRKGVKSNTGELFF
TGTGCCATCCGGAAAGGGGTCAAATCAAACACCGGGGAGCTGTTTTTT
>16|.|TRBV7-3|few|TRBJ1-6
CASSLLGSSYNSPLHF
TGTGCCAGCAGCTTACTCGGGAGCTCCTATAATTCACCCCTCCACTTT
>15|.|TRBV5-4|few|TRBJ1-1
CASSLDPMLSTEAFF
TGTGCCAGCAGCTTGGATCCGATGCTGAGCACTGAAGCTTTCTTT
>11|TRBD2|TRBV20-1|few|TRBJ2-7
CSAGTSYEQYF
TGCAGTGCGGGGACTAGCTACGAGCAGTACTTC
>14|TRBD1|TRBV7-9|.|TRBJ1-2
CASSSQGEGYGYTF
TGTGCCAGCAGCTCACAGGGGGAAGGCTATGGCTACACCTTC
>15|.|TRBV27|.|TRBJ1-2
CASSLGLPTNYGYTF
TGTGCCAGCAGTTTAGGGTTGCCGACTAACTATGGCTACACCTTC
>13|TRBD1|TRBV7-2|.|TRBJ2-7
CASSLGDRELQYF
TGTGCCAGCAGCTTAGGGGACAGGGAGCTACAGTACTTC
>12|.|TRBV30|few|TRBJ2-6
CARGNGANVLTF
TGTGCCAGGGGGAATGGGGCCAACGTCCTGACTTTC